These 8 T cell receptor beta chains were sequenced from one sample in a study of T cells after yellow fever vaccination. A single record per CDR3 protein comes from TCRdb applying MiXCR to the 5' RACE reads. This table has some 670,000 distinct CDR3 sequences, roughly an eighth appearing once. The sample here was PBMCs, taken on the day of the yellow fever booster vaccination. Source of these receptors: a man aged 30 to 39 who received the YFV17D yellow fever vaccine.

The sample holds many counts of this clonotype. The rearrangement uses TRBV11-1 and TRBJ1-5; 10 bases align to TRBD1. V was clipped by 5 bases and J by 4 bases; unmatched bases: 17. Per germline, CDR1 SGHAT and CDR2 FQDESV (reference sequence). The CDR3 consists of 19 residues. Here the CDR3 reads CASSPRGDRGPEPNQPQHF. The CDR3 bases are TGTGCCAGCAGCCCCCGCGGGGACAGGGGCCCTGAACCAAATCAGCCCCAGCATTTT.

The chain joins TRBV4-2 to TRBJ2-2, with 7 bases fitting TRBD2. With 0 bases clipped from V and 5 bases from J, the junction kept 9 bases outside the gene matches. Looked up from germline, CDR1 is LGHNA and CDR2 is YNFKEQ. CDR3 length: 17 residues. CDR3 DNA sequence: TGTGCCAGCAGCCAAGATCCAACGGGAGGTGGGACCGGGGAGCTGTTTTTT. This gives the protein CASSQDPTGGGTGELFF.

In this sample, this clonotype turned up a few times. The genes are TRBV5-1 and TRBJ2-5; TRBD2 matches at 8 bases. The CDR3 totals 15 residues. Germline CDR1 SGHRS, CDR2 YFSETQ. The trim removed 9 bases at V and 3 bases at J, leaving 13 bases unmatched. CDR3 loop: CATAPSGRSEETQYF. The DNA of the CDR3 is TGCGCCACCGCCCCCAGCGGGAGAAGCGAAGAGACCCAGTACTTC.

The chain employs TRBV4-2 and TRBJ2-3, with unresolved D. CDR3 length equals 12 residues. Trimming pared 4 bases from V and 4 bases from J, leaving 6 bases between. CDR1 is LGHNA, CDR2 YNFKEQ, per germline. The CDR3 reads CASSPNADTQYF. In DNA form, the CDR3 reads TGTGCCAGCAGCCCGAACGCAGATACGCAGTATTTT.

This clonotype was seen more than once but under ten times. This chain connects TRBV7-2 to TRBJ2-2, with D uncertain. V lost 6 bases to trimming and J lost 9 bases, with 8 bases between them. CDR1 is SGHTA and CDR2 is FQGNSA in the germline V gene. The CDR3 runs to 11 residues. CDR3 loop: CASRKSRELFF. The CDR3 bases are TGTGCCAGCAGAAAGTCCCGGGAGCTGTTTTTT.

With regard to this clonotype: At one end, the junction sequence differs from germline, possibly due to a read error. V gene TRBV2 combines with J gene TRBJ1-3; D is undetermined. From germline, CDR1 is SNHLY and CDR2 FYNNEI. The CDR3 covers 14 residues. The CDR3, as DNA: TGTGCCAGCAGCGAAGGGATCCCTGGAAACACCATATATTTT. Protein product: CASSEGIPGNTIYF.

A few counts support this clonotype. The gene calls are TRBV20-1 and TRBJ1-1; no clear D gene. V lost 2 bases to trimming and J lost 1 base, with 5 bases between them. The V gene's germline CDR1 is DFQATT and CDR2 SNEGSKA (reference sequence). There are 12 residues in the CDR3. CDR3 sequence: CSARMGNTEAFF. The CDR3 region has the DNA TGCAGTGCTAGAATGGGGAACACTGAAGCTTTCTTT.

This clonotype was seen more than once but under ten times. The rearrangement uses TRBV6-2 or TRBV6-3 and TRBJ2-3; 10 bases map to TRBD1. CDR3 length: 15 amino acids. The trim removed 1 base at V and 3 bases at J, leaving 1 base unmatched. Germline V gene data show CDR1 as MNHEY and CDR2 as SVGEGT. The CDR3: CASSYLGQGTDTQYF. The CDR3 DNA follows: TGTGCCAGCAGTTACTTGGGACAGGGGACAGATACGCAGTATTTT.